The 18 T cell receptor beta chains below come from one sample, sequenced in a study of blood T cells in healthy people across ages. A J-beta primer mix and a sample-barcoded 5' primer were used in a second PCR of about 7 to 12 cycles. TCRdb ran MiXCR on the 5' RACE reads and lists one entry per CDR3 protein. The data hold 800,000 or so distinct CDR3 sequences, with approximately 25% observed a single time. This same sample was also part of a study on T cells of mothers and their children.

The source material was blood. These receptors all stem from a boy aged 5-17 years in good health.

V and J are TRBV20-1 and TRBJ1-4; D unresolved. V lost 4 bases and J 0 bases, leaving 6 bases between the germline ends. This CDR3 spans 13 amino acids. The germline V gene has CDR1 DFQATT and CDR2 SNEGSKA (reference sequence). This CDR3 reads CSAKQTTNEKLFF. The CDR3 DNA sequence: TGCAGTGCTAAACAGACAACTAATGAAAAACTGTTTTTT.

This clonotype was seen a few times. The chain has TRBV12-3 or TRBV12-4 and TRBJ2-5; 11 nucleotides align to TRBD1. The CDR3 has 17 amino acids. The V and J ends lost 6 bases and 0 bases, in that order; junction bases with no gene match: 9. The DNA for the CDR3 is TGTGCCAGCAGACCGGACAGGGGGCTGAGGTACCAAGAGACCCAGTACTTC. This encodes CASRPDRGLRYQETQYF.

V usage is TRBV27 and J usage is TRBJ2-7; D is uncertain. Trimming left V 2 bases short and J 3 bases short, with 8 bases between. The CDR3 has 13 amino acids. Germline CDR1 is MNHEY and CDR2 is SMNVEV (reference sequence). The CDR3 spells CASSLQEGYEQYF. For the CDR3, the DNA is TGTGCCAGCAGTTTACAGGAAGGCTACGAGCAGTACTTC.

In its sample, this clonotype was seen a few times. The CDR3 bases are TGTGCCAGCAGCCCCGAACGGGAACTCCAAGAGACCCAGTACTTC. It translates to CASSPERELQETQYF. This chain joins TRBV2 and TRBJ2-7; D perhaps matches TRBD2 (5 bases). TRBJ2-5 explains the end of the DNA better; the J call may be wrong. Germline CDR1 is SNHLY and CDR2 is FYNNEI. This CDR3 region has 15 residues.

This chain connects TRBV7-2 to TRBJ1-1; 8 nucleotides line up with TRBD1. This CDR3 has 12 residues. Germline V gives CDR1 SGHTA, CDR2 FQGNSA. The J segment lost 5 bases and the V segment lost 8 bases, leaving 4 bases of the junction unmatched. The DNA for the CDR3 is TGTGCCAGCGGACAGGGAGGAACTGAAGCTTTCTTT. This sequence encodes CASGQGGTEAFF.

This chain uses TRBV29-1 with TRBJ2-1; 10 bases align to TRBD2. Unmatched junction bases numbered 5, after V lost 6 bases and J lost 0 bases. The V gene's germline CDR1 is SQVTM and CDR2 ANQGSEA. The CDR3 extends over 15 amino acids. The CDR3 DNA reads as TGCAGCGTAGCGGGAGGGCGGAGCTCCTACAATGAGCAGTTCTTC. It specifies CSVAGGRSSYNEQFF.

The CDR3, as DNA: TGCGCCAGCAGCTACGGGACTAGCGGACGCACAGATACGCAGTATTTT. The encoded protein is CASSYGTSGRTDTQYF. This chain uses TRBV4-3 with TRBJ2-3; 11 bases match TRBD2. The CDR3 runs 16 residues. Germline V CDR1 and CDR2: LGHNA, YSLEER. V lost 5 bases to trimming and J lost 1 base; unmatched junction nucleotides: 5.

This clonotype showed up just a few times. The V and J genes are TRBV6-5 and TRBJ1-2; possibly TRBD1 for D (6 bases). This CDR3 has 15 residues. CDR1 and CDR2 (germline): MNHEY, SVGAGI. V was shortened by 8 bases and J by 6 bases, with 22 bases between the two germline ends. This CDR3 reads CASGLHGNREDGYTF. The CDR3 DNA reads TGTGCCAGCGGACTACATGGGAACAGGGAAGATGGCTACACCTTC.

The V call is TRBV24-1, the J call TRBJ2-7, with D perhaps matching TRBD1 (5 bases). The V and J ends lost 7 bases and 1 base respectively, with 10 bases between them. The CDR3 totals 13 residues. Germline lookup yields CDR1 KGHDR and CDR2 SFDVKD. CDR3 protein: CATRAGNSYEQYF. Here the CDR3 DNA reads TGTGCCACCAGGGCAGGGAATTCCTACGAGCAGTACTTC.

In this sample, this clonotype turned up many times. The rearrangement links TRBV28 to TRBJ2-7, with D perhaps matching TRBD1 (6 bases). Germline CDR1 is MDHEN and CDR2 is SYDVKM. V was cut by 1 base and J by 0 bases, with 13 bases left in between. CDR3 size: 16 residues. CDR3: CASSLSWTEYSYEQYF. As DNA, the CDR3 is TGTGCCAGCAGTTTATCTTGGACAGAATACTCCTACGAGCAGTACTTC. Together with reference TRBV28 and TRBJ2-7, the CDR3 gives the full variable domain: DVKVTQSSRYLVKRTGEKVFLECVQDMDHENMFWYRQDPGLGLRLIYFSYDVKMKEKGDIPEGYSVSREKKERFSLILESASTNQTSMYLCASSLSWTEYSYEQYFGPGTRLTVT.

The rearrangement links TRBV20-1 to TRBJ1-1; the D gene is possibly TRBD1 (5 bases). This CDR3 comprises 16 residues. Germline V gives CDR1 DFQATT, CDR2 SNEGSKA (reference sequence). V lost 2 bases and J 2 bases, leaving 18 bases between the germline ends. CDR3 coding DNA: TGCAGTGCTAGACCCTCCCCGGCAGGGTTCAACACTGAAGCTTTCTTT. Its protein product is CSARPSPAGFNTEAFF.

The chain links TRBV12-3 or TRBV12-4 to TRBJ1-5; TRBD1 matches at 10 bases. The V gene end was trimmed by 3 bases and the J gene end by 7 bases; junction bases not matched to a gene: 6. CDR3 size: 15 residues. The CDR3 DNA follows: TGTGCCAGCAGTTTTTTAGGACAGGGGGACCAGCCCCAGCATTTT. It is translated as CASSFLGQGDQPQHF.

The count of this clonotype is one. The rearrangement joins TRBV7-2 to TRBJ1-1, with D hard to call. The length of the CDR3 is 17 residues. V gave up 0 bases and J gave up 3 bases, with 17 bases separating them. In germline, CDR1 is SGHTA, CDR2 FQGNSA. CDR3 sequence: CASSLAEVHMVDTEAFF. For the CDR3, the DNA is TGTGCCAGCAGCTTAGCTGAAGTACACATGGTGGACACTGAAGCTTTCTTT.

V and J are TRBV4-2 and TRBJ1-5; D ambiguous. This CDR3 comprises 13 residues. Germline CDR1 LGHNA, CDR2 YNFKEQ. V was cut by 3 bases and J by 7 bases, with 10 bases left in between. As DNA, the CDR3 is TGTGCCAGCAGCCAGGTGTATAACCAGCCCCAGCATTTT. Its protein product is CASSQVYNQPQHF.

The chain joins TRBV19 to TRBJ2-2; D unclear. V gave up 1 base and J gave up 7 bases, with 7 bases separating them. This CDR3 is 13 amino acids long. Germline V gene sequence: CDR1 LNHDA, CDR2 SQIVND (reference sequence). CDR3 DNA: TGTGCCAGTAGTATAGGCCTGCACGGGGAGCTGTTTTTT. It is translated as CASSIGLHGELFF.

This clonotype was seen a few times. The chain has TRBV7-3 and TRBJ2-2; 10 bases fit TRBD1. V trimming: 4 bases; J trimming: 6 bases; junction bases outside the gene matches: 8. The CDR3 covers 16 residues. Per germline, CDR1 SGHTA and CDR2 FQGTGA. CDR3 in amino acids: CASSSGGQGGSGELFF. The CDR3 coding sequence is TGTGCCAGCAGCTCAGGTGGACAGGGGGGCTCCGGGGAGCTGTTTTTT. The whole variable domain, remainder taken from reference TRBV7-3 and TRBJ2-2, is GAGVSQTPSNKVTEKGKYVELRCDPISGHTALYWYRQSLGQGPEFLIYFQGTGAADDSGLPNDRFFAVRPEGSVSTLKIQRTERGDSAVYLCASSSGGQGGSGELFFGEGSRLTVL.

The CDR3 spells CASSLLLGFEQFF. The CDR3, as DNA: TGTGCCAGCAGTTTACTACTGGGGTTTGAGCAGTTCTTC. The rearrangement joins TRBV27 to TRBJ2-1; no clear D. Germline assignment: CDR1 MNHEY and CDR2 SMNVEV (reference sequence). The ends were cut back, 2 bases at V and 9 bases at J, with 11 bases in the middle. The CDR3 is 13 residues long.

This clonotype was detected a few times. The chain links TRBV20-1 to TRBJ1-1; possibly TRBD1 for D (6 bases). The germline CDR1 and CDR2 sequences are DFQATT and SNEGSKA (reference sequence). Between the trimmed V and J ends, which lost 3 bases and 5 bases, there was a span of 22 bases. The CDR3 has 16 residues. The DNA for the CDR3 is TGCAGTGCTAGTGGACCCGGGGGCAGCCAGTGGACTGAAGCTTTCTTT. This encodes CSASGPGGSQWTEAFF.